The 29 T cell receptor beta chains listed next were all sequenced from one sample in a study of blood T cell repertoires in COVID-19. Measured with immunoSEQ multiplex PCR; TCRdb has only the in-frame clones, and not every one. In the table there are 250,000 to 350,000 clones, about 90% of which are singletons. What was sequenced was peripheral blood. The receptors derive from a man younger than 35 with active or convalescent COVID-19.

The J gene is TRBJ1-1, the V gene TRBV7-2; the match to TRBD1 covers 10 bases. Losses at the gene ends were 2 bases for V and 0 bases for J; bases not matched to a gene: 6. This CDR3 has 17 residues. Germline-derived CDR1 and CDR2 are SGHTA and FQGNSA. The CDR3 DNA is TGTGCCAGCAGCTTACGACAGGGGGCGAGAATGAACACTGAAGCTTTCTTT. Encoded protein: CASSLRQGARMNTEAFF.

This sequence joins TRBV5-6 and TRBJ2-7; D is undetermined. The germline V gene has CDR1 SGHDT and CDR2 YYEEEE. There are 14 residues in the CDR3. With 0 bases removed from V and 0 bases from J, the gap between germline ends came to 7 bases. CDR3 nucleotides: TGTGCCAGCAGCTTGGACACGATCTCCTACGAGCAGTACTTC. It specifies CASSLDTISYEQYF.

The V call is TRBV7-2, the J call TRBJ2-7, with unresolved D. CDR1 is SGHTA and CDR2 is FQGNSA in the germline V gene. CDR3 length: 12 amino acids. The V gene lost 5 bases and the J gene lost 12 bases, with 17 bases spanning the gap. The CDR3 DNA reads as TGTGCCAGCAGCCAAAACGGAGTTCCGCCGTACTTC. Protein: CASSQNGVPPYF.

This clone was detected once. The chain carries TRBV6-4 and TRBJ1-6; 7 nucleotides agree with TRBD1. The V and J ends lost 2 bases and 10 bases, in that order; junction bases with no gene match: 11. Germline values: CDR1 MRHNA, CDR2 SNTAGT. The CDR3 runs 16 residues. This CDR3 is CASSDDRDQLVSPLHF. In nucleotides, the CDR3 is TGTGCCAGCAGTGACGACAGGGATCAATTAGTGTCACCCCTCCACTTT.

V is TRBV5-6 and J is TRBJ2-7; no firm D call. This CDR3 is built from 12 residues. Germline V gives CDR1 SGHDT, CDR2 YYEEEE. Between the trimmed V and J ends, which lost 0 bases and 4 bases, there was a span of 5 bases. The CDR3 here is CASSLALYEQYF. The DNA for the CDR3 is TGTGCCAGCAGCTTGGCCCTATACGAGCAGTACTTC.

This clone was recorded a few times. The chain couples TRBV4-3 to TRBJ1-1; TRBD1 matches at 8 bases. Germline CDR1 LGHNA, CDR2 YSLEER. CDR3 size: 13 residues. Unmatched junction bases numbered 4, after V lost 1 base and J lost 9 bases. CDR3 sequence: CASSQGDRNQAFF. The CDR3 region has the DNA TGCGCCAGCAGCCAAGGGGACAGGAATCAAGCTTTCTTT.

The chain employs TRBV18 and TRBJ2-3; possible D gene TRBD2, 6 bases. The CDR3 has 16 amino acids. Germline CDR1 and CDR2: KGHSH and LQKENI. Trimming removed 2 bases at V and 4 bases at J, with 16 bases between. The CDR3 DNA is TGTGCCAGCTCACCAGCCTCTAGCGTGGAGGCAGATACGCAGTATTTT. It specifies CASSPASSVEADTQYF.

As concerns this clone: One junction end does not reproduce the germline sequence, and a read error may be involved. The chain carries TRBV9 and TRBJ1-1; 7 positions match TRBD1. The CDR3 has 11 residues. CDR1 and CDR2 from the germline V gene are SGDLS and YYNGEE. In DNA, the CDR3 is TGTGCCAGCAGCGAGGGGACAGCCATTTCTTTT. Protein: CASSEGTAISF. The complete variable domain, with remaining parts taken from reference TRBV9 and TRBJ1-1, reads DSGVTQTPKHLITATGQRVTLRCSPRSGDLSVYWYQQSLDQGLQFLIQYYNGEERAKGNILERFSAQQFPDLHSELNLSSLELGDSALYFCASSEGTAISFGQGTRLTVV.

The V gene is TRBV9, the J gene TRBJ1-1, with TRBD1 matching 9 bases. In germline, CDR1 is SGDLS, CDR2 YYNGEE. After removal of 4 bases from V and 5 bases from J, the junction contained 12 bases not matched to a gene. The CDR3 sequence is 16 residues long. Here the CDR3 reads CASSLWTGEEETEAFF. In DNA form, the CDR3 reads TGTGCCAGCAGCCTGTGGACAGGGGAGGAAGAGACTGAAGCTTTCTTT.

CDR3 loop: CASTTSGRLTDTQYF. The CDR3 DNA sequence: TGTGCCAGCACGACTAGCGGGAGATTAACAGATACGCAGTATTTT. The V gene is TRBV28, the J gene TRBJ2-3, with TRBD2 identical over 12 bases. CDR3 size: 15 residues. Germline-derived CDR1 and CDR2 are MDHEN and SYDVKM. Losses at the gene ends were 7 bases for V and 3 bases for J; bases not matched to a gene: 5.

J is TRBJ1-6 and V is TRBV10-2, with D possibly being TRBD1 (6 bases). CDR3 length equals 16 residues. Trimming stripped 0 bases from V and 2 bases from J, with 8 bases between. CDR1 is WSHSY, CDR2 SAAADI, per germline. The CDR3 DNA follows: TGCGCCAGCAGTGAGTCACAGGGTACCTATAATTCACCCCTCCACTTT. Translation gives CASSESQGTYNSPLHF.

This clone was observed many times. The chain joins TRBV6-2 or TRBV6-3 to TRBJ2-7; D call uncertain. V was cut by 3 bases and J by 1 base, with 13 bases left in between. The CDR3 length is 15 residues. The V gene's germline CDR1 is MNHEY and CDR2 SVGEGT. The CDR3 spells CASSYSSAGSYEQYF. CDR3 coding DNA: TGTGCCAGCAGTTATTCAAGCGCCGGGTCCTACGAGCAGTACTTC.

The chain carries TRBV28 and TRBJ1-1; D not resolved. Germline CDR1 is MDHEN and CDR2 is SYDVKM. The CDR3 is 11 residues long. The V end was cut by 5 bases, the J end by 7 bases, with 8 bases between. CDR3 in amino acids: CASSRALEAFF. Here the CDR3 DNA reads TGTGCCAGCAGTCGAGCCCTTGAAGCTTTCTTT. The full variable domain, with the rest looked up from reference TRBV28 and TRBJ1-1, is DVKVTQSSRYLVKRTGEKVFLECVQDMDHENMFWYRQDPGLGLRLIYFSYDVKMKEKGDIPEGYSVSREKKERFSLILESASTNQTSMYLCASSRALEAFFGQGTRLTVV.

This chain links TRBV12-3 or TRBV12-4 with TRBJ1-6; tentatively, D is TRBD1 (5 bases). Trimming pared 9 bases from V and 10 bases from J, leaving 13 bases between. This CDR3 comprises 12 residues. CDR3 DNA: TGTGCCAGTCGGACATCGGCCTCACCCCTCCACTTT. Its translation: CASRTSASPLHF.

The chain has TRBV28 and TRBJ2-5; 9 nucleotides match TRBD2. Germline V gives CDR1 MDHEN, CDR2 SYDVKM. CDR3 length: 15 amino acids. Trimming cost V 1 base and J 4 bases; bases outside gene matches: 4. CDR3 in DNA: TGTGCCAGCAGTTTATATAGCGGGAGTGGAGAGACCCAGTACTTC. Protein sequence: CASSLYSGSGETQYF.

The chain employs TRBV28 and TRBJ1-5, with a weak D call TRBD1 (5 bases). Looked up from germline, CDR1 is MDHEN and CDR2 is SYDVKM. Trimming removed 2 bases at V and 7 bases at J, with 12 bases between. This CDR3 spans 14 amino acids. For the CDR3, the DNA is TGTGCCAGCAGTTTAAGGGGTCCTTGGCAGCCCCAGCATTTT. It encodes CASSLRGPWQPQHF.

In the case of this clone: This specimen includes other DNA sequences encoding the same CDR3. This chain connects TRBV19 to TRBJ2-1; possible D gene TRBD2, 6 bases. Trimming removed 3 bases from V and 4 bases from J, with 7 bases in between. Germline CDR1 LNHDA, CDR2 SQIVND (reference sequence). CDR3 length: 13 residues. The CDR3 sequence: CASSISGYNEQFF. Written as DNA, the CDR3 is TGTGCCAGTAGTATTAGCGGTTACAATGAGCAGTTCTTC.

This chain connects TRBV19 to TRBJ1-1, with TRBD1 identical over 7 bases. V lost 6 bases and J lost 4; bases outside the gene matches: 14. Germline lookup yields CDR1 LNHDA and CDR2 SQIVND (reference sequence). The CDR3 has 16 amino acids. The CDR3 spells CASRAGTVLSLTEAFF. CDR3 coding DNA: TGTGCCAGTAGAGCCGGGACAGTCCTCTCTCTCACTGAAGCTTTCTTT.

This clone was picked up one time. V usage is TRBV5-8 and J usage is TRBJ1-5; the match to TRBD1 covers 11 bases. In germline, CDR1 is SGHTS, CDR2 YDEGEE. The CDR3 totals 15 residues. Losses at the gene ends were 0 bases for V and 5 bases for J; bases not matched to a gene: 1. CDR3 sequence (DNA): TGTGCCAGCAGCTTGGGGGACAGGGGGTATCAGCCCCAGCATTTT. Translated: CASSLGDRGYQPQHF. Supplemented by reference TRBV5-8 and TRBJ1-5, the full variable domain reads EAGVTQSPTHLIKTRGQQATLRCSPISGHTSVYWYQQALGLGLQFLLWYDEGEERNRGNFPPRFSGRQFPNYSSELNVNALELEDSALYLCASSLGDRGYQPQHFGDGTRLSIL.

In its sample, this clone was seen once. The V and J genes are TRBV19 and TRBJ1-6; a weak D match, TRBD1 (6 bases). Germline V CDR1 and CDR2: LNHDA, SQIVND (reference sequence). The CDR3 is 15 amino acids. V shed 7 bases and J shed 5 bases, with 15 bases lying between them. This CDR3 is CASTPGHLNNSPLHF. Written as DNA, the CDR3 is TGTGCCAGTACCCCGGGACACCTAAATAATTCACCCCTCCACTTT.

The CDR3 is CASKGTGTEKLFF. The CDR3 DNA follows: TGTGCCAGCAAGGGGACAGGGACTGAAAAACTGTTTTTT. V gene TRBV6-6 combines with J gene TRBJ1-4; 9 bases are shared with TRBD1. V lost 7 bases and J lost 7; bases outside the gene matches: 4. The CDR3 spans 13 residues. Germline CDR1 is MNHNY and CDR2 is SVGAGI (reference sequence).

This clone was recorded a few times. The chain joins TRBV28 to TRBJ2-1, with D maybe TRBD1 (5 bases). CDR1 is MDHEN and CDR2 is SYDVKM in the germline V gene. The germline V and J ends were trimmed by 4 bases and 5 bases, with 15 bases remaining between them. The CDR3 runs 15 residues. For the CDR3, the DNA is TGTGCCAGCAGTTGGCAAGGGGCCCTAAACAATGAGCAGTTCTTC. Translated: CASSWQGALNNEQFF.

The V call is TRBV24-1, the J call TRBJ2-1; tentative D call: TRBD1 (6 bases). CDR3 length: 16 residues. Germline CDR1 KGHDR, CDR2 SFDVKD. Trimming pared 4 bases from V and 5 bases from J, leaving 17 bases between. The DNA for the CDR3 is TGTGCCACCAGTGACCCAACAACCAGACAGGACAATGAGCAGTTCTTC. Translated, it gives CATSDPTTRQDNEQFF.

V and J are TRBV6-5 and TRBJ2-1; 8 bases fit TRBD2. J lost 3 bases, V lost 5 bases, and 3 bases had no gene match. In germline, CDR1 is MNHEY, CDR2 SVGAGI. The CDR3 is 14 amino acids. The CDR3 region has the DNA TGTGCCAGCAGTCTCGGGGGGGGCTACAATGAGCAGTTCTTC. It encodes CASSLGGGYNEQFF.

This chain connects TRBV28 to TRBJ1-2; D might be TRBD1 (6 bases). Deletions cut 5 bases from V and 8 bases from J, with 24 bases between. CDR1 and CDR2 (germline): MDHEN, SYDVKM. This CDR3 region has 16 residues. DNA of the CDR3: TGTGCCAGCAGTAACCAGCGGACAGAACCGACCTTAGGCTACACCTTC. Its protein is CASSNQRTEPTLGYTF.

Written as DNA, the CDR3 is TGTGCCAGCAGCCCCGGACTGATTAGCAATCAGCCCCAGCATTTT. It codes for CASSPGLISNQPQHF. The chain is built from TRBV3-1 (or the pseudogene TRBV3-2) and TRBJ1-5, with D uncertain. Germline lookup yields CDR1 LGHDT and CDR2 YNNKEL (reference sequence). V gave up 4 bases and J gave up 0 bases, with 10 bases separating them. The CDR3 consists of 15 residues.

The genes are TRBV4-1 and TRBJ1-2; 8 bases align to TRBD1. The V gene end was trimmed by 4 bases and the J gene end by 6 bases; junction bases not matched to a gene: 4. This CDR3 is built from 13 residues. Germline values: CDR1 MGHRA, CDR2 YSYEKL. Here the CDR3 DNA reads TGCGCCAGCAGCCCGAGGACAGGGAATGGCTACACCTTC. Translated: CASSPRTGNGYTF.

This clone has only one observation. The chain has TRBV19 and TRBJ2-3, with a tentative D call TRBD2 (6 bases). Germline V gene lookup returns CDR1 LNHDA and CDR2 SQIVND (reference sequence). V lost 2 bases and J lost 0, with 15 bases in between. This CDR3 is 17 amino acids long. CDR3: CASSIHFGGTSTDTQYF. The CDR3 DNA reads TGTGCCAGTAGTATACACTTTGGGGGGACTAGCACAGATACGCAGTATTTT.

The J gene is TRBJ2-7, the V gene TRBV7-2; 14 nucleotides align to TRBD2. This CDR3 comprises 17 residues. Germline CDR1 SGHTA, CDR2 FQGNSA. Trimming at V came to 2 bases and at J to 3 bases, leaving 6 bases not matched to a gene. CDR3 sequence: CASSLSRLAGGIYEQYF. The CDR3 DNA reads as TGTGCCAGCAGCTTATCGAGACTAGCGGGGGGGATCTACGAGCAGTACTTC.